This T cell receptor (beta chain) was obtained from a study of T cell repertoires in cytomegalovirus infection. Study context: CMV epitopes in the study were HLA-C-restricted (recently identified) and HLA-B-restricted (well studied). Study conclusions and caveats: CMV carriers having the relevant HLA were flagged by cumulative public TCR beta family frequency.

Trimming removed 2 bases from V and 3 bases from J, with 14 bases in between. Germline-derived CDR1 and CDR2 are SGHVS and FQNEAQ. The CDR3 loop spans 15 amino acids. TCRdb passed the reads through MiXCR, listing each CDR3 protein once. This table has more than 75,000 distinct CDR3 sequences, approximately 32% appearing once. Comment on this clonotype: Its antigen is unknown.

The V gene is TRBV7-8, the J gene TRBJ2-7; D uncertain. The clonotype originates from a human donor in good health (CMV status not recorded). Some clones in this sample may be carry-over from other donors' samples. Sequenced material: CD8+ T cells from cultured PBMCs, taken from culture after CMV antigen stimulation. CDR3 coding DNA: TGTGCCAGCAGCTTATTAGTGCGACAAAGCTACGAGCAGTACTTC. Its protein is CASSLLVRQSYEQYF. The full variable domain, completed using reference TRBV7-8 and TRBJ2-7, is GAGVSQSPRYKVAKRGQDVALRCDPISGHVSLFWYQQALGQGPEFLTYFQNEAQLDKSGLPSDRFFAERPEGSVSTLKIQRTQQEDSAVYLCASSLLVRQSYEQYFGPGTRLTVT.